Each of the 10 T cell receptor beta chains below was sequenced from the same sample in a study of identical twins. TCRdb reprocessed the 5' RACE reads via MiXCR and lists one record per CDR3 protein. The sample records 240,000 or so distinct CDR3 sequences, approximately 11% being singletons. This same sample was also part of a study on yellow fever vaccine responses in identical twins.

Material for sequencing was memory (CD45RO+) T cells sorted from blood. These TCRs come from a woman aged 18-35 years in good health.

This clonotype has a handful of counts. This rearrangement joins TRBV2 to TRBJ2-6, with 7 bases aligning to TRBD1. There are 15 residues in the CDR3. CDR1 is SNHLY, CDR2 FYNNEI, per germline. V dropped 5 bases and J dropped 0; count of bases not matched to a gene: 1. For the CDR3, the DNA is TGTGCCAGCAGTTCAGGGGGCTCTGGGGCCAACGTCCTGACTTTC. It encodes CASSSGGSGANVLTF.

This clonotype was detected only a few times. V and J are TRBV11-3 and TRBJ2-1; 8 bases are shared with TRBD2. V shed 3 bases, J shed 8 bases, and the junction held 6 bases outside the gene matches. The CDR3 consists of 14 residues. Germline lookup yields CDR1 SGHNT and CDR2 YENEEA. The CDR3 protein is CASSFTGGIDEQFF. CDR3 nucleotide sequence: TGTGCCAGCAGCTTTACGGGGGGGATCGATGAGCAGTTCTTC. Variable domain in full (rest from reference TRBV11-3 and TRBJ2-1): EAGVVQSPRYKIIEKKQPVAFWCNPISGHNTLYWYLQNLGQGPELLIRYENEEAVDDSQLPKDRFSAERLKGVDSTLKIQPAELGDSAVYLCASSFTGGIDEQFFGPGTRLTVL.

The J gene is TRBJ2-5, the V gene TRBV2; no reliable D call. Trimming cost V 3 bases and J 1 base, with 6 bases left between them. Germline CDR1 and CDR2: SNHLY and FYNNEI. The CDR3 has 13 amino acids. CDR3 region: CASSDELQETQYF. DNA for the CDR3: TGTGCCAGCAGTGATGAACTCCAAGAGACCCAGTACTTC.

This clonotype was recorded at least ten times. CDR3: CASSEGRNTEAFF. The CDR3 DNA follows: TGTGCCAGCAGCGAGGGCAGAAACACTGAAGCTTTCTTT. The chain has TRBV9 and TRBJ1-1; D uncertain. Germline V gene data show CDR1 as SGDLS and CDR2 as YYNGEE. The CDR3 is made up of 13 amino acids. The ends were cut back, 3 bases at V and 2 bases at J, with 8 bases in the middle.

The V gene is TRBV2, the J gene TRBJ2-7; no definite D call. CDR1 and CDR2 (germline): SNHLY, FYNNEI. This CDR3 region has 11 residues. The V gene lost 2 bases and the J gene lost 5 bases, with 4 bases spanning the gap. The CDR3 nucleotides read TGTGCCAGCAGTGAAATCAACGAGCAGTACTTC. This gives the protein CASSEINEQYF.

V usage is TRBV5-1 and J usage is TRBJ2-2, with D tentatively TRBD1 or TRBD2 (5 bases each). The V gene lost 2 bases and the J gene lost 5 bases, with 13 bases spanning the gap. CDR1 and CDR2 (germline): SGHRS, YFSETQ. The length of the CDR3 is 15 residues. As DNA, the CDR3 is TGCGCCAGCAGCTTTACGAGGGGAGAGACCGGGGAGCTGTTTTTT. It is translated as CASSFTRGETGELFF.

The V and J genes are TRBV5-6 and TRBJ2-3; 13 bases are shared with TRBD2. The CDR3 consists of 15 residues. V lost 4 bases to trimming and J lost 5 bases; unmatched junction nucleotides: 4. Germline lookup yields CDR1 SGHDT and CDR2 YYEEEE. The CDR3: CASSRLAGGRDTQYF. The CDR3 bases are TGTGCCAGCAGCCGACTAGCGGGGGGAAGAGATACGCAGTATTTT.

The genes are TRBV10-3 and TRBJ2-5, with D perhaps being TRBD1 or TRBD2 (5 bases each). This CDR3 spans 13 amino acids. Deletions cut 8 bases from V and 5 bases from J, with 15 bases between. Germline V gives CDR1 ENHRY, CDR2 SYGVKD. CDR3 bases: TGTGCCATCGCGTCCGGGGCCGCCGAGACCCAGTACTTC. Protein: CAIASGAAETQYF.

This chain links TRBV28 with TRBJ1-1, with unresolved D. Trimming pared 6 bases from V and 0 bases from J, leaving 5 bases between. Germline CDR1 reads MDHEN; CDR2 reads SYDVKM. The CDR3 length is 12 residues. The CDR3 reads CASRDLNTEAFF. Here the CDR3 DNA reads TGTGCCAGCAGGGATTTGAACACTGAAGCTTTCTTT. Combining the CDR3 with reference TRBV28 and TRBJ1-1 gives the whole variable domain DVKVTQSSRYLVKRTGEKVFLECVQDMDHENMFWYRQDPGLGLRLIYFSYDVKMKEKGDIPEGYSVSREKKERFSLILESASTNQTSMYLCASRDLNTEAFFGQGTRLTVV.

This clonotype showed up just a few times. The chain joins TRBV7-8 to TRBJ1-2, with a possible D match to TRBD1 (5 bases). The CDR3 runs to 15 residues. Trimming took 5 bases from V and 4 from J, leaving 17 bases between them. The germline CDR1 and CDR2 sequences are SGHVS and FQNEAQ. CDR3 nucleotides: TGTGCCAGCAGCGAAGACAGATTGTTTGGCTATGGCTACACCTTC. Translated, it gives CASSEDRLFGYGYTF.